This T cell receptor (beta chain) was recovered during a study of blood T cell repertoires in COVID-19. Across the whole study: Nucleic acid was either cDNA or gDNA, and it came from T cells, B-cell-depleted T cells, or PBMCs.

The Seattle site enrolled patients during active infection and followed them longitudinally. Germline V CDR1 and CDR2: KGHSH, LQKENI. The V end was cut by 4 bases, the J end by 2 bases, with 8 bases between. The CDR3 sequence is 13 residues long. TCRdb keeps only in-frame clones here, not all; method: immunoSEQ multiplex PCR. Among over 150,000 clones listed, about 85% were seen once. This sequence joins TRBV18 and TRBJ2-5, with D uncertain. Material: peripheral blood. This clonotype was sampled from a woman aged 55 to 70 with COVID-19, enrolled during active disease. CDR3 residues: CASSRRLQETQYF. The CDR3 bases are TGTGCCAGCTCACGGAGATTACAAGAGACCCAGTACTTC.